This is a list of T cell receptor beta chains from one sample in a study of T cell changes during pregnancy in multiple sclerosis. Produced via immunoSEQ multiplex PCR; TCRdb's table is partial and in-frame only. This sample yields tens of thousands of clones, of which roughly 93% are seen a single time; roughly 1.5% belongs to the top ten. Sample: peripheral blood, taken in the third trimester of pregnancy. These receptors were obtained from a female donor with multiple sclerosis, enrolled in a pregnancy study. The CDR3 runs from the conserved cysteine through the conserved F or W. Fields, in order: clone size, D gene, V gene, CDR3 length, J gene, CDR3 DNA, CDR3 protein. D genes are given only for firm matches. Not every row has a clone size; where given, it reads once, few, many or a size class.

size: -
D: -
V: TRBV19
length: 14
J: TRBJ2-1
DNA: TGTGCCAGTACCCGTATAGGGGGCTACAATGAGCAGTTCTTC
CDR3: CASTRIGGYNEQFF

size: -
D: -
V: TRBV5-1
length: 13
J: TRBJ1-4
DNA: TGCGCCAGCAGCTTAAACGGTTTTGAAAAACTGTTTTTT
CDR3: CASSLNGFEKLFF

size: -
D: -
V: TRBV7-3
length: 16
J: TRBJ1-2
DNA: TGTGCCAGCAGCCCAAAGGTGAGCGTAGCTAACTATGGCTACACCTTC
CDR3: CASSPKVSVANYGYTF

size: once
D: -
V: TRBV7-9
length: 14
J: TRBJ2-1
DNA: TGTGCCAGCAGCTTAACAGTAGTAGCGGATGAGCAGTTCTTC
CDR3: CASSLTVVADEQFF

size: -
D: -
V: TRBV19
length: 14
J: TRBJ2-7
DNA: TGTGCCAGTAGTATAGTCTACTTCTCCTACGAGCAGTACTTC
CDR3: CASSIVYFSYEQYF

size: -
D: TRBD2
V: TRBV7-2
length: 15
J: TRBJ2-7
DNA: TGTGCCAGCAGCTTAGTTGCTAGCGGGGAGATCGAGCAGTACTTC
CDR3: CASSLVASGEIEQYF

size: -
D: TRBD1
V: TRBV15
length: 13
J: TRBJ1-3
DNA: TGTGCCACCAGCAGAGACACAGGGGACGCGACATATTTT
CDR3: CATSRDTGDATYF

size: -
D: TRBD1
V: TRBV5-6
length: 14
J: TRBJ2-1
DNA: TGTGCCAGCATCGACAGGGGCTCCCCCAATGAGCAGTTCTTC
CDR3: CASIDRGSPNEQFF

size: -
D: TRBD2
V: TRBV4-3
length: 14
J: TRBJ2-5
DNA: TGCGCCAGCAGCCAAGCGGGGGGACAAGAGACCCAGTACTTC
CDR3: CASSQAGGQETQYF

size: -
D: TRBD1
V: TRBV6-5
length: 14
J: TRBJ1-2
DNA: TGTGCCAGCAGTAGAGGGACAGGATCCTATGGCTACACCTTC
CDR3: CASSRGTGSYGYTF

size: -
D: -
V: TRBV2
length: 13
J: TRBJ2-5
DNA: TGTGCCGCCTCTGGCGGGGTCGTGGAGACCCAGTACTTC
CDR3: CAASGGVVETQYF

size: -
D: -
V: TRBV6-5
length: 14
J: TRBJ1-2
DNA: TGTGCCAGCAGTTCTGGGCCAAAGTGGGATGGCTACACCTTC
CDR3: CASSSGPKWDGYTF

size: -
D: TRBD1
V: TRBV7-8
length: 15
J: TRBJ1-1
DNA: TGTGCCAGCAGCTACTACAGGGGGCTGGGCACTGAAGCTTTCTTT
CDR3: CASSYYRGLGTEAFF

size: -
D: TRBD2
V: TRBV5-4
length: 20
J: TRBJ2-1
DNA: TGTGCCAGCAGATCCGCCCCGGGACTAGCGGGGGGACCCACTTACAATGAGCAGTTCTTC
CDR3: CASRSAPGLAGGPTYNEQFF

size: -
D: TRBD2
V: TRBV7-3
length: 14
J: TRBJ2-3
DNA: TGTGCCAGCAGCTTAGGCCTAGCGGGCGGCACGCAGTATTTT
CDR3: CASSLGLAGGTQYF

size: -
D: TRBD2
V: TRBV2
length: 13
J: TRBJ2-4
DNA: TGTGCCGCGCTACTAGCGGGCCATCGCATTCAGTACTTC
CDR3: CAALLAGHRIQYF

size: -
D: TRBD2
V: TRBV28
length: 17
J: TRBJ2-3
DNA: TGTGCCAGCAGTTTCCGAAGACTAGCGGGGGGCACAGATACGCAGTATTTT
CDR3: CASSFRRLAGGTDTQYF

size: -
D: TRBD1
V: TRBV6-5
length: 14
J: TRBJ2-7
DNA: TGTGCCAGCTCACGCTCGGGACAGTCCTACGAGCAGTACTTC
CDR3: CASSRSGQSYEQYF

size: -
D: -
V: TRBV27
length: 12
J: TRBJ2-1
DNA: TGTGCCAGCAGCACAAACTACAATGAGCAGTTCTTC
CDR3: CASSTNYNEQFF

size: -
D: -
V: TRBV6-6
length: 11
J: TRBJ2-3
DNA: TGTGCCAGCAGTTCCAAAGATACGCAGTATTTT
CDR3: CASSSKDTQYF

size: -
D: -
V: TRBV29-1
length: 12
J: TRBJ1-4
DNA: TGCAGCGTTGATACGATCGGGGAAAAACTGTTTTTT
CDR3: CSVDTIGEKLFF

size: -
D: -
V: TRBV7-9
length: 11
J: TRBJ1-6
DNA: TGTGCCAGCAGCTCCGGTTCACCCCTCCACTTT
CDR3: CASSSGSPLHF